This passage covers 12 T cell receptor beta chains from one sample sequenced in a study of identical twins. TCRdb redid the calling of the 5' RACE reads with MiXCR, one entry per CDR3 protein. The repertoire has 650,000 to 750,000 distinct CDR3 sequences, about 20% of them found once; the top ten carry more than 4%. These data also formed part of another study, on T cells expressing NK-cell markers.

Sequenced: PBMCs. These receptors were collected from a woman aged 18-29 years in good health.

V gene TRBV6-4 combines with J gene TRBJ2-2, with a possible D match to TRBD1 (5 bases). The CDR3 is made up of 16 amino acids. Germline loops: CDR1 MRHNA, CDR2 SNTAGT. The ends were cut back, 5 bases at V and 4 bases at J, with 17 bases in the middle. In nucleotides, the CDR3 is TGTGCCAGCAGTCCCAGCTTGGGGCAGGGCACCGGGGAGCTGTTTTTT. It yields the protein CASSPSLGQGTGELFF.

This clonotype was recorded a few times. This chain links TRBV20-1 with TRBJ2-1; D not certain. V lost 4 bases and J 10 bases, leaving 11 bases between the germline ends. The CDR3 consists of 11 residues. CDR1 DFQATT and CDR2 SNEGSKA come from the germline V gene (reference sequence). As DNA, the CDR3 is TGCAGTGCTACAAGAGTGGCCGAGCAGTTCTTC. It translates to CSATRVAEQFF.

CDR3 DNA sequence: TGTGCCAGCACCCTGGACAGGGCTGGGGCCAACGTCCTGACTTTC. Amino acid sequence: CASTLDRAGANVLTF. The chain uses TRBV6-1 and TRBJ2-6, with TRBD1 matching over 8 bases. The length of the CDR3 is 15 residues. Germline lookup yields CDR1 MNHNS and CDR2 SASEGT. The trim removed 7 bases at V and 2 bases at J, leaving 4 bases unmatched.

V is TRBV5-1 and J is TRBJ2-5, with D possibly TRBD2 on 6 matching bases. Germline V gene data show CDR1 as SGHRS and CDR2 as YFSETQ. Trimming removed 0 bases at V and 6 bases at J, with 15 bases between. This CDR3 has 15 residues. CDR3 in DNA: TGCGCCAGCAGCTTGGTTCCGGGAGCGGAAAAGACCCAGTACTTC. Translation: CASSLVPGAEKTQYF.

This chain uses TRBV7-9 with TRBJ2-1; D might be TRBD2 (5 bases). The V end lost 0 bases, the J end lost 8 bases, and 14 bases lay between the germline ends. The CDR3 runs 15 residues. CDR1 is SEHNR and CDR2 is FQNEAQ in the germline V gene (reference sequence). The CDR3 spells CASSLAGVGMDEQFF. For the CDR3, the DNA is TGTGCCAGCAGCTTAGCGGGAGTGGGGATGGATGAGCAGTTCTTC.

This clonotype appeared a few times. The V gene is TRBV3-1, the J gene TRBJ1-6; no firm D call. CDR3 length: 13 amino acids. V lost 0 bases, J lost 10 bases, and 7 bases lay in between. Germline values: CDR1 LGHDT, CDR2 YNNKEL (reference sequence). Written as DNA, the CDR3 is TGTGCCAGCAGCCAAGATCTCGCCTCACCCCTCCACTTT. Translated: CASSQDLASPLHF.

This clonotype has a handful of counts. The rearrangement links TRBV6-5 to TRBJ2-3, with D perhaps TRBD2 (5 bases). V shed 4 bases and J shed 11 bases, with 16 bases lying between them. CDR1 is MNHEY, CDR2 SVGAGI, per germline. The length of the CDR3 is 13 residues. The DNA of the CDR3 is TGTGCCAGCAGTTCCTTAGACTCCGGGGAGCAGTATTTT. Protein sequence: CASSSLDSGEQYF.

This clonotype was seen more than once but under ten times. The chain couples TRBV12-3 or TRBV12-4 to TRBJ2-7; possibly TRBD1 or TRBD2 for D (6 bases each). V was trimmed by 3 bases and J by 6 bases, leaving 18 bases between them. This CDR3 region has 15 residues. CDR3 nucleotide sequence: TGTGCCAGCAGTTTCGGGGTAGGGGGGTTAGCCGAGCAGTACTTC. Translation gives CASSFGVGGLAEQYF.

This clonotype was observed a few times. CDR3 nucleotides: TGCAGCGTGATCCCAGGGAGCACTGAAGCTTTCTTT. Its protein is CSVIPGSTEAFF. The chain carries TRBV29-1 and TRBJ1-1, with TRBD1 as a possible D gene (5 bases). The V gene lost 6 bases and the J gene lost 4 bases, with 12 bases spanning the gap. CDR1 and CDR2 (germline): SQVTM, ANQGSEA. This CDR3 region has 12 residues.

The DNA of the CDR3 is TGCAGTGCTAGAGTAAGCGACAACACCTACGAGCAGTACTTC. This sequence encodes CSARVSDNTYEQYF. The V and J genes are TRBV20-1 and TRBJ2-7; no clear D. The V end was cut by 1 base, the J end by 2 bases, with 12 bases between. CDR1 DFQATT and CDR2 SNEGSKA come from the germline V gene (reference sequence). The CDR3 loop spans 14 amino acids.

This chain links TRBV11-2 with TRBJ2-3, with D unclear. Germline-derived CDR1 and CDR2 are SGHAT and FQNNGV. V lost 3 bases and J lost 0, with 19 bases in between. The CDR3 loop spans 18 amino acids. The CDR3 protein is CASSFPIHRSESTDTQYF. The CDR3 DNA follows: TGTGCCAGCAGCTTTCCGATTCACCGGTCCGAAAGCACAGATACGCAGTATTTT.

The chain has TRBV5-1 and TRBJ2-3, with 10 bases matching TRBD2. The V gene end was trimmed by 2 bases and the J gene end by 4 bases; junction bases not matched to a gene: 7. Germline V CDR1 and CDR2: SGHRS, YFSETQ. This CDR3 region has 16 residues. Here the CDR3 reads CASSFMERGGPDTQYF. CDR3 in DNA: TGCGCCAGCAGCTTTATGGAGCGGGGGGGCCCAGATACGCAGTATTTT.